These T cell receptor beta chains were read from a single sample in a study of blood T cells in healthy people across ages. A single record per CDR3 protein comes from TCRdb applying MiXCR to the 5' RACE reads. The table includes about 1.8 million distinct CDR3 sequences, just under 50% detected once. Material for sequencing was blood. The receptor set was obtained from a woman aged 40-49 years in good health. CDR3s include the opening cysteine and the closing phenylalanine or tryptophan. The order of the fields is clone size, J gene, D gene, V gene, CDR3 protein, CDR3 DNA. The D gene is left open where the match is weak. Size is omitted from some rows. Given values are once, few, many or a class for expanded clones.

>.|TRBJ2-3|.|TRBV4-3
CASSQDKATDTQYF
TGCGCCAGCAGCCAAGACAAAGCTACAGATACGCAGTATTTT
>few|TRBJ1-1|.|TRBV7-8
CASSPLSTANTEAFF
TGTGCCAGCAGCCCCTTGTCAACCGCGAACACTGAAGCTTTCTTT
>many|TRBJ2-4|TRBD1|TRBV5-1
CASSWETDRGQRIQYF
TGCGCCAGCAGCTGGGAGACGGACAGGGGGCAGCGCATTCAGTACTTC
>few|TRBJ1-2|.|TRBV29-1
CSVESRAYGYTF
TGCAGCGTTGAAAGCAGGGCCTATGGCTACACCTTC
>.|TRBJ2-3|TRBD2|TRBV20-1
CSAPPSGGANTQYF
TGCAGTGCCCCCCCCAGCGGGGGGGCAAATACGCAGTATTTT
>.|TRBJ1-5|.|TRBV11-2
CASSLTRFNQPQHF
TGTGCCAGCAGCTTAACACGGTTCAATCAGCCCCAGCATTTT
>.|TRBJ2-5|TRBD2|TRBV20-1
CSAILAGAHQTLETQYF
TGCAGTGCTATACTAGCGGGGGCCCACCAAACCTTGGAGACCCAGTACTTC
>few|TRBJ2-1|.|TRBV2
CASRDVGSYNEQFF
TGTGCCAGCAGGGACGTCGGATCCTACAATGAGCAGTTCTTC
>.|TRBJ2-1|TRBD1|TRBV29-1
CSVGTGFEQFF
TGCAGCGTAGGGACAGGTTTTGAGCAGTTCTTC
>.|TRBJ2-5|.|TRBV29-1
CSVDDPAGTYNEQYF
TGCAGCGTTGACGACCCGGCGGGGACCTACAATGAGCAGTACTTC
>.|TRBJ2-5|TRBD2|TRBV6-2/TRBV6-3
CASRSSGAGEQYF
TGTGCCAGCAGAAGTAGCGGGGCGGGAGAGCAGTACTTC
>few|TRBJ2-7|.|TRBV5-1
CASSSGGSNEQYF
TGCGCCAGCAGCTCCGGGGGTTCGAACGAGCAGTACTTC
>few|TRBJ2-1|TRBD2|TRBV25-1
CASSYGLAINEQFF
TGTGCCAGCAGTTACGGACTAGCGATAAATGAGCAGTTCTTC
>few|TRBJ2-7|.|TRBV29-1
CSVEDFRGLSYEQYF
TGCAGCGTTGAAGACTTTCGGGGGCTCTCCTACGAGCAGTACTTC
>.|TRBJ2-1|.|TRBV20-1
CSAGEFRRGYESSYNEQFF
TGCAGTGCTGGAGAGTTTCGGCGGGGCTACGAGAGCTCCTACAATGAGCAGTTCTTC
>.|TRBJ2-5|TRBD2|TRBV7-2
CASSIRLAGKQYF
TGTGCCAGCAGCATAAGACTAGCGGGGAAGCAGTACTTC
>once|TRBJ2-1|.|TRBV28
CASSLLGRPGVFGNEQFF
TGTGCCAGCAGTTTACTAGGGAGGCCCGGGGTATTTGGGAATGAGCAGTTCTTC
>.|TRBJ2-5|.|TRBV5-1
CASRKGQETQYF
TGCGCCAGCCGTAAAGGTCAAGAGACCCAGTACTTC
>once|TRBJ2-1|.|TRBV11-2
CASSLDLRLENEQFF
TGTGCCAGCAGCTTAGATCTCCGGCTCGAGAATGAGCAGTTCTTC
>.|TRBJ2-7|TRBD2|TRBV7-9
CASSFRGGGAGYNEQYF
TGTGCCAGCAGCTTCCGGGGGGGAGGGGCGGGCTACAATGAGCAGTACTTC
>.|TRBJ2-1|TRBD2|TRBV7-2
CASSLTPFAGVGEQFF
TGTGCCAGCAGCTTAACCCCGTTTGCGGGGGTCGGGGAGCAGTTCTTC
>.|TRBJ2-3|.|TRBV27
CASRPGLGTDTQYF
TGTGCCAGCCGGCCGGGACTTGGCACAGATACGCAGTATTTT
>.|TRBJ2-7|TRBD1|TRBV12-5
CASGLSGQSPYEQYF
TGTGCTAGTGGCCTTTCGGGACAGAGCCCCTACGAGCAGTACTTC
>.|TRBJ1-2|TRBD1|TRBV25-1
CASSAGGPNGYTF
TGTGCCAGCAGTGCAGGGGGGCCTAATGGCTACACCTTC
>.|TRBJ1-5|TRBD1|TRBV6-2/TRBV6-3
CASTNRGTPQGPQHF
TGTGCCAGTACGAACAGGGGGACCCCTCAAGGGCCCCAGCATTTT
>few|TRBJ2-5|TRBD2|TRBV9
CASSVATSGGSQETQYF
TGTGCCAGCAGCGTAGCGACTAGCGGGGGAAGCCAAGAGACCCAGTACTTC
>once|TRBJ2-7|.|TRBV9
CASSAAHNPWYNEQYF
TGTGCCAGCAGCGCCGCCCATAACCCTTGGTACAATGAGCAGTACTTC
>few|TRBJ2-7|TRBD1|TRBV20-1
CSARAGTALEQYF
TGCAGTGCTAGAGCCGGGACAGCTCTCGAGCAGTACTTC
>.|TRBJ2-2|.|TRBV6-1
CATRQVSFLLANTGELFF
TGTGCCACCAGACAGGTCTCCTTCCTACTCGCGAACACCGGGGAGCTGTTTTTT
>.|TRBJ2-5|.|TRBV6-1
CASRQSARQETQYF
TGTGCCAGCAGACAATCGGCCCGCCAAGAGACCCAGTACTTC
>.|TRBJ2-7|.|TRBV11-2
CASSLDGRDGSYEQYF
TGTGCCAGCAGCTTAGATGGTCGGGACGGTTCCTACGAGCAGTACTTC
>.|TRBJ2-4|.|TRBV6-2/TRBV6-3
CASSDGLSGEQYF
TGTGCCAGCAGTGACGGGTTGAGTGGGGAGCAGTACTTC
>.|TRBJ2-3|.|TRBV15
CATSRDLRLGETRTQYF
TGTGCCACCAGCAGAGATCTAAGGCTCGGAGAGACGAGAACGCAGTATTTT
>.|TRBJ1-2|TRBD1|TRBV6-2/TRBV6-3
CASSYQRFIAPGQAGLSNYGYTF
TGTGCCAGCAGTTACCAACGATTTATTGCTCCGGGACAGGCCGGGTTGTCGAACTATGGCTACACCTTC
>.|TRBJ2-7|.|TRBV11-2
CASSLTSVDVWSHEQYF
TGTGCCAGCAGCCTGACCTCGGTGGACGTGTGGTCCCACGAGCAGTACTTC
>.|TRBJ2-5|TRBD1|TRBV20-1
CSAPTGWETQYF
TGCAGTGCCCCGACAGGGTGGGAGACCCAGTACTTC
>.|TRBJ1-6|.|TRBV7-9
CASSLYRNSPLHF
TGTGCCAGCAGCTTATACCGTAATTCACCCCTCCACTTT
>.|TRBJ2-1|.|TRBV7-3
CASSSGKGGYNEQFF
TGTGCCAGCAGCTCGGGGAAGGGGGGCTACAATGAGCAGTTCTTC
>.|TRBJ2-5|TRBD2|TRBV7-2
CASSRTSGAMETQYF
TGTGCCAGCAGCAGGACTAGCGGGGCAATGGAGACCCAGTACTTC
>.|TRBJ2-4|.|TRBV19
CASSIERGIKNIQYF
TGTGCCAGTAGTATAGAGAGGGGGATCAAAAACATTCAGTACTTC
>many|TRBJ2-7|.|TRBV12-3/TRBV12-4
CASSWGTYEQYF
TGTGCCAGCAGCTGGGGCACGTACGAGCAGTACTTC
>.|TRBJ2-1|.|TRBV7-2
CASSATRANEQFF
TGTGCCAGCAGCGCTACTCGGGCTAATGAGCAGTTCTTC
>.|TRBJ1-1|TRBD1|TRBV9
CASKGVGQVEAFF
TGTGCCAGCAAAGGTGTAGGACAGGTGGAGGCTTTCTTT
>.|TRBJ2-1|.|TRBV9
CASSAGSRDEQFF
TGTGCCAGCAGCGCAGGGTCCCGGGATGAGCAGTTCTTC
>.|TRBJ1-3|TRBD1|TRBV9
CASSVGQGDTIYF
TGTGCCAGCAGCGTTGGACAGGGAGACACCATATATTTT
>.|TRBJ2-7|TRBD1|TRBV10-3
CAISEIGQETEQYF
TGTGCCATCAGTGAAATAGGACAGGAAACCGAGCAGTACTTC
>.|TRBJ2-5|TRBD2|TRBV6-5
CASRPGTSGGQETQYF
TGTGCCAGCAGACCCGGGACTAGCGGGGGCCAAGAGACCCAGTACTTC
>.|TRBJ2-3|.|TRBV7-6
CASSRQGSDTQYF
TGTGCCAGCAGCCGCCAGGGCTCAGATACGCAGTATTTT
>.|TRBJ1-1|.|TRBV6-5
CASSYSARGRGTEAFF
TGTGCCAGCAGTTACTCCGCGAGGGGCAGGGGCACTGAAGCTTTCTTT
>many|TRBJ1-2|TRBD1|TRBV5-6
CASSPGTGNGYTF
TGTGCCAGCAGTCCCGGGACAGGGAATGGCTACACCTTC